The present T cell receptor (beta chain) was sequenced within a study of metastatic and nonmetastatic thyroid tumors. Patients had received no treatment of any kind before thyroid surgery. The germline V gene encodes CDR1 MNHEY and CDR2 SVGEGT. The CDR3 has 16 amino acids. Trimming removed 0 bases at V and 4 bases at J, with 13 bases between. TCRdb recomputed clones from the PCR reads via MiXCR. The table has fewer than 25,000 clones, just over 25% seen once. With regard to this clone: The conserved phenylalanine or tryptophan is not found at the CDR3 terminus, so this likely reflects a read error.

J is TRBJ2-1 and V is TRBV6-2 or TRBV6-3; no definite D call. The clonotype was recovered from a male donor with papillary thyroid cancer or a benign thyroid nodule (not recorded which). Some clones in this sample may be carry-over from other donors' samples. What was sequenced was blood. CDR3 bases: TGTGCCAGCAGTTACTCGGGTGCCCCCCTTTACAATGAGCAGTTCAAA. This sequence encodes CASSYSGAPLYNEQFK.